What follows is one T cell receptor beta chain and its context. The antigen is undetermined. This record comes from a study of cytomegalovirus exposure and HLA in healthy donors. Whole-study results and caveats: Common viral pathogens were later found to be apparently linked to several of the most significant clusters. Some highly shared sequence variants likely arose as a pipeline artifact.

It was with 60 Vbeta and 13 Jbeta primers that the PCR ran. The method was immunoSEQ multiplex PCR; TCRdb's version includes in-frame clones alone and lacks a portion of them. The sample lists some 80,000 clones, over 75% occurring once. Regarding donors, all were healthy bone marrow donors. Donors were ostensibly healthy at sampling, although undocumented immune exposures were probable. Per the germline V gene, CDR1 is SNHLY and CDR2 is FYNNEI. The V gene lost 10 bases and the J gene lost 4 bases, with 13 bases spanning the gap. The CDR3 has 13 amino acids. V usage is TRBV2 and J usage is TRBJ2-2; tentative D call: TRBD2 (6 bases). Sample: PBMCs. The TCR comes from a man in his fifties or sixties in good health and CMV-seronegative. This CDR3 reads CAMRGPGTGELFF. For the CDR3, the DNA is TGTGCCATGCGGGGACCCGGCACCGGGGAGCTGTTTTTT.